The 2 T cell receptor beta chains reported below all come from one sample, sequenced in a study of T cells after yellow fever vaccination. TCRdb passed the 5' RACE reads through MiXCR, listing each CDR3 protein once. The table includes 550,000 to 750,000 distinct CDR3 sequences, 13% detected once. The sample was PBMCs, taken on the day of the yellow fever booster vaccination. The receptors shown here come from a man younger than 40 who received the YFV17D yellow fever vaccine.

In this sample, this clonotype turned up many times. This chain connects TRBV4-2 to TRBJ2-7, with TRBD2 identical over 11 bases. Germline lookup yields CDR1 LGHNA and CDR2 YNFKEQ. The CDR3 covers 17 residues. With V trimmed by 2 bases and J by 1 base, 7 bases remained unmatched. The CDR3, as DNA: TGTGCCAGCAGCCAATCCGGGGGGACTAGCGGTTCCTACGAGCAGTACTTC. Translation: CASSQSGGTSGSYEQYF.

The chain uses TRBV29-1 and TRBJ2-7; 7 bases match TRBD1. The CDR3 is 12 amino acids. V lost 5 bases to trimming and J lost 4 bases; unmatched junction nucleotides: 5. CDR1 is SQVTM and CDR2 is ANQGSEA in the germline V gene. The CDR3 spells CSVRRQGYEQYF. CDR3 in DNA: TGCAGCGTTCGACGACAGGGTTACGAGCAGTACTTC.